This is a list of T cell receptor beta chains from one sample in a study of blood T cell repertoires in COVID-19. Produced via immunoSEQ multiplex PCR; TCRdb's table is partial and in-frame only. Of about 110,000 clones in the sample, 60% to 80% were seen once. The sample was peripheral blood. These receptors were collected from a human donor with acute or convalescent COVID-19. The donor label of this sample is uncertain. CDR3s include the opening cysteine and the closing phenylalanine or tryptophan. D genes are given only for firm matches. Size values are once, few and many counts, or a class for expanded clones, and some rows have none.

J: TRBJ2-3
V: TRBV14
D: TRBD2
size: NA
DNA: TGTGCCAGCAACCTAGCGGGGGGCGCCACAGATACGCAGTATTTT
CDR3: CASNLAGGATDTQYF

J: TRBJ1-1
V: TRBV4-1
D: NA
size: NA
DNA: TGCGCCAGCAGCCAAAATCCAAGGAGGATGAACACTGAAGCTTTCTTT
CDR3: CASSQNPRRMNTEAFF

J: TRBJ1-1
V: TRBV13
D: NA
size: NA
DNA: TGTGCCAGCAGCTTCTCAGGGGACACTGAAGCTTTCTTT
CDR3: CASSFSGDTEAFF

J: TRBJ1-3
V: TRBV18
D: TRBD1
size: NA
DNA: TGTGCCAGCTCCGAACAGGGGAGCTCTGGAAACACCATATATTTT
CDR3: CASSEQGSSGNTIYF

J: TRBJ2-2
V: TRBV3-1/TRBV3-2
D: TRBD2
size: NA
DNA: TGTGCCAGCAGCCAAGATCCGCGTCGACTAGCGGGGGGGAACACCGGGGAGCTGTTTTTT
CDR3: CASSQDPRRLAGGNTGELFF

J: TRBJ2-6
V: TRBV6-2/TRBV6-3
D: NA
size: NA
DNA: TGTGCCAGCAGTCCCCGAGGGTCAGGGGCCAACGTCCTGACTTTC
CDR3: CASSPRGSGANVLTF

J: TRBJ1-4
V: TRBV7-2
D: NA
size: few
DNA: TGTGCCAGCAGCACTCACAGGGATACGGGTGAAAAACTGTTTTTT
CDR3: CASSTHRDTGEKLFF

J: TRBJ1-2
V: TRBV5-6
D: NA
size: NA
DNA: TGTGCCAGCCGAGGACAGCCTGGGTCTGGCTACACCTTC
CDR3: CASRGQPGSGYTF

J: TRBJ1-1
V: TRBV4-2
D: TRBD1
size: few
DNA: TGTGCCAGCAGCAGGGCTGAGGGGGCCGGGAACACTGAAGCTTTCTTT
CDR3: CASSRAEGAGNTEAFF

J: TRBJ1-4
V: TRBV7-2
D: NA
size: NA
DNA: TGTGCCAGCAGCTTTCAGGCTAATGAAAAACTGTTTTTT
CDR3: CASSFQANEKLFF

J: TRBJ1-3
V: TRBV24-1
D: NA
size: NA
DNA: TGTGCCACCTCCCGGACAGCGGAAAGTCCCATATATTTT
CDR3: CATSRTAESPIYF

J: TRBJ1-1
V: TRBV5-4
D: NA
size: NA
DNA: TGTGCCAGCAGCCCAAGAGGGGGAATCAACACTGAAGCTTTCTTT
CDR3: CASSPRGGINTEAFF

J: TRBJ1-5
V: TRBV18
D: NA
size: NA
DNA: TGTGCCAGCTCACCCAACAGAAGCAATCAGCCCCAGCATTTT
CDR3: CASSPNRSNQPQHF

J: TRBJ1-1
V: TRBV9
D: NA
size: many
DNA: TGTGCCAGCAGCGTAGTAACAGGGAACACTGAAGCTTTCTTT
CDR3: CASSVVTGNTEAFF

J: TRBJ2-6
V: TRBV10-3
D: TRBD2
size: few
DNA: TGTGCCATCGGCGGGGGGTCTGGGGCCAACGTCCTGACTTTC
CDR3: CAIGGGSGANVLTF

J: TRBJ1-1
V: TRBV5-4
D: TRBD1
size: NA
DNA: TGTGCCAGCAGCAGACGGGACAGCTGGAACACTGAAGCTTTCTTT
CDR3: CASSRRDSWNTEAFF

J: TRBJ1-2
V: TRBV18
D: NA
size: once
DNA: TGTGCCAGCTCACCAAGCCAGGGCAACTATGGCTACACCTTC
CDR3: CASSPSQGNYGYTF

J: TRBJ1-3
V: TRBV19
D: NA
size: NA
DNA: TGTGCCAGTAGTATACGAGGATCCTCTGGAAACACCATATATTTT
CDR3: CASSIRGSSGNTIYF

J: TRBJ1-2
V: TRBV6-5
D: NA
size: once
DNA: TGTGCCAGCAATCTCGGCAGGTCCTATGGCTACACCTTC
CDR3: CASNLGRSYGYTF

J: TRBJ1-3
V: TRBV6-1
D: NA
size: NA
DNA: TGTGCCAGCAGTGAAGCGAGGCCGAGCTCTGGAAACACCATATATTTT
CDR3: CASSEARPSSGNTIYF

J: TRBJ1-2
V: TRBV6-5
D: NA
size: NA
DNA: TGTGCCAGCAGTCCGCCCCCGGGCTATGGCTACACCTTC
CDR3: CASSPPPGYGYTF

J: TRBJ1-2
V: TRBV19
D: NA
size: NA
DNA: TGTGCCAGTAGTATGGCCAGTTACTATGGCTACACCTTC
CDR3: CASSMASYYGYTF

J: TRBJ1-5
V: TRBV6-5
D: NA
size: NA
DNA: TGTGCCAGCAGTTACGGGGGGAGTAGCAATCAGCCCCAGCATTTT
CDR3: CASSYGGSSNQPQHF

J: TRBJ2-5
V: TRBV2
D: TRBD2
size: NA
DNA: TGTGCCAGCAGTATGTTTAGCGGGGGATACCAAGAGACCCAGTACTTC
CDR3: CASSMFSGGYQETQYF

J: TRBJ2-1
V: TRBV24-1
D: TRBD1
size: NA
DNA: TGTGCCACCAGTGATGACAGGGGGCTCGTGGGCAATGAGCAGTTCTTC
CDR3: CATSDDRGLVGNEQFF

J: TRBJ2-2
V: TRBV7-2
D: NA
size: NA
DNA: TGTGCCAGCAGCTTATCGGTTGGCACCGGGGAGCTGTTTTTT
CDR3: CASSLSVGTGELFF

J: TRBJ1-6
V: TRBV3-1/TRBV3-2
D: TRBD1
size: few
DNA: TGTGCCAGCAGCCAAACACGGACAGGTAATTCACCCCTCCACTTT
CDR3: CASSQTRTGNSPLHF

J: TRBJ1-5
V: TRBV6-5
D: TRBD1
size: few
DNA: TGTGCCAGTCGGGGACAGGGTAATCAGCCCCAGCATTTT
CDR3: CASRGQGNQPQHF

J: TRBJ2-2
V: TRBV7-8
D: NA
size: NA
DNA: TGTGCCAGCAGCTTATCTTCACAGGGATACACCGGGGAGCTGTTTTTT
CDR3: CASSLSSQGYTGELFF

J: TRBJ2-5
V: TRBV28
D: NA
size: few
DNA: TGTGCCAGCAGCAACCCGACAGGATATAAACTCCAACGTGAGACCCAGTACTTC
CDR3: CASSNPTGYKLQRETQYF

J: TRBJ2-4
V: TRBV3-1/TRBV3-2
D: TRBD1
size: NA
DNA: TGTGCCAGCAGCCAAGATGGATATTGGGACAGGGGAAACATTCAGTACTTC
CDR3: CASSQDGYWDRGNIQYF

J: TRBJ2-3
V: TRBV4-1
D: TRBD2
size: NA
DNA: TGCGCCAGCAGCCAAATAAGGTTGGGGGGGAGGAGCACAGATACGCAGTATTTT
CDR3: CASSQIRLGGRSTDTQYF

J: TRBJ2-1
V: TRBV5-4
D: TRBD2
size: NA
DNA: TGTGCCAGCAGCTCGACTAGCGGGGGCCTTAGCTCCTACAATGAGCAGTTCTTC
CDR3: CASSSTSGGLSSYNEQFF

J: TRBJ2-1
V: TRBV7-2
D: TRBD2
size: NA
DNA: TGTGCCAGCAGCGCGGGGGGGCCCAAGAATGAGCAGTTCTTC
CDR3: CASSAGGPKNEQFF

J: TRBJ1-5
V: TRBV2
D: TRBD1
size: NA
DNA: TGTGCCAGCACGGACAGGGTTTGGAGCAATCAGCCCCAGCATTTT
CDR3: CASTDRVWSNQPQHF

J: TRBJ2-1
V: TRBV5-5
D: TRBD2
size: NA
DNA: TGTGCCAGCAGCCCCCTAGCGGGGGGGTACAATGAGCAGTTCTTC
CDR3: CASSPLAGGYNEQFF

J: TRBJ1-6
V: TRBV2
D: NA
size: NA
DNA: TGTGCCAGCAGTGAAGCACCCCTGAGCTCCTATAATTCACCCCTCCACTTT
CDR3: CASSEAPLSSYNSPLHF

J: TRBJ2-2
V: TRBV28
D: NA
size: NA
DNA: TGTGCCAGCAGTTTGGACACCTACACCGGGGAGCTGTTTTTT
CDR3: CASSLDTYTGELFF

J: TRBJ1-1
V: TRBV19
D: NA
size: NA
DNA: TGTGCCAGTAGTGCCCCCCGGGGGGGCACCACTGAAGCTTTCTTT
CDR3: CASSAPRGGTTEAFF

J: TRBJ2-3
V: TRBV13
D: TRBD2
size: NA
DNA: TGTGCCAGCAGCTCACCCGGGACTAGCGGCACAGATACGCAGTATTTT
CDR3: CASSSPGTSGTDTQYF

J: TRBJ1-2
V: TRBV6-5
D: NA
size: NA
DNA: TGTGCCAGCGGCGACACGGCTGGCTACACCTTC
CDR3: CASGDTAGYTF

J: TRBJ1-1
V: TRBV14
D: TRBD1
size: few
DNA: TGTGCCAGCAGGGGGGCGGGACAGGGATTCACTGAAGCTTTCTTT
CDR3: CASRGAGQGFTEAFF

J: TRBJ2-2
V: TRBV2
D: TRBD1
size: few
DNA: TGTGCCAGCAGTGGACAGGGGGCGGTCACCGGGGAGCTGTTTTTT
CDR3: CASSGQGAVTGELFF

J: TRBJ1-6
V: TRBV5-5
D: NA
size: NA
DNA: TGTGCCAGCAGCATCCGGGACTTCACCAGGTCACCCCTCCACTTT
CDR3: CASSIRDFTRSPLHF